The clone carrying this T cell receptor (beta chain) was detected only a few times. The target antigen is unknown. The V gene's germline CDR1 is DFQATT and CDR2 SNEGSKA (reference sequence). CDR3 size: 14 residues. With 1 base removed from V and 3 bases from J, the gap between germline ends came to 12 bases. The sample is drawn from a study of blood T cells in healthy people across ages. General observations from the study: Among long-lived donors, naive CD4+ cells were more numerous and diversity higher than in aged donors. Higher naive T cell percentage went strongly together with higher TCR beta diversity.

Together with a sample-barcoded 5' primer, a J-beta primer mix was included in a second PCR lasting about 6 to 12 cycles. The authors tagged each cDNA molecule using a template-switch adaptor with 12 random nucleotides. One entry per CDR3 protein results from TCRdb running MiXCR on the 5' RACE reads. The sample consists of about a million distinct CDR3 sequences, about 48% of them appearing once. What was sequenced was blood. The rearrangement uses TRBV20-1 and TRBJ1-2; possibly TRBD1 for D (6 bases). This TCR derives from a man aged 25-45 years in good health. In DNA, the CDR3 is TGCAGTGCTAGAGCAGGGGCGATGCACTATGGCTACACCTTC. Protein sequence: CSARAGAMHYGYTF.